The next 24 T cell receptor beta chains were all read from a single sample in a study of blood T cells in healthy people across ages. Next came a second PCR, run for about 6 to 12 cycles, which used a sample-barcoded 5' primer along with a J-beta primer mix. TCRdb reanalysed the 5' RACE reads using MiXCR and keeps one entry per CDR3 protein. The table includes 1.5 million to 2 million distinct CDR3 sequences, around 42% detected once. Sample: blood. These receptors all come from a human donor in good health.

A few counts support this clonotype. The chain joins TRBV24-1 to TRBJ2-1; 8 bases line up with TRBD2. Trimming took 3 bases from V and 4 from J; bases not matched to a gene: 4. Germline V gives CDR1 KGHDR, CDR2 SFDVKD. The CDR3 length is 15 residues. CDR3 residues: CATSDRSGAYNEQFF. As DNA, the CDR3 is TGTGCCACCAGTGATCGTAGCGGGGCTTACAATGAGCAGTTCTTC.

V is TRBV20-1 and J is TRBJ2-1; 8 nucleotides align to TRBD1. Trimming removed 0 bases from V and 4 bases from J; junction bases left unmatched: 5. This CDR3 is built from 15 residues. CDR1 is DFQATT and CDR2 is SNEGSKA in the germline V gene (reference sequence). The CDR3, as DNA: TGCAGTGCTAGAGATCCCCAGGGGGCATACAATGAGCAGTTCTTC. Amino acids: CSARDPQGAYNEQFF.

This clonotype was detected ten times or more. This chain connects TRBV20-1 to TRBJ2-7; 7 nucleotides line up with TRBD1. The CDR3 runs 15 residues. Germline V gene data show CDR1 as DFQATT and CDR2 as SNEGSKA (reference sequence). V lost 6 bases and J lost 3; bases outside the gene matches: 14. CDR3 loop: CSASRLRQGFYEQYF. The CDR3, as DNA: TGCAGTGCAAGTAGATTACGACAGGGCTTCTACGAGCAGTACTTC.

J is TRBJ2-1 and V is TRBV11-2, with D possibly being TRBD1 (6 bases). Trimming took off 5 bases at V and 4 bases at J, with 21 bases between the two ends. The length of the CDR3 is 17 residues. Germline CDR1 and CDR2: SGHAT and FQNNGV. The CDR3: CASSNDLGTLLYNEQFF. CDR3 sequence (DNA): TGTGCCAGCAGCAACGATCTCGGGACATTACTATACAATGAGCAGTTCTTC.

J is TRBJ1-4 and V is TRBV7-2; D remains ambiguous. V was cut by 2 bases and J by 5 bases, with 6 bases left in between. The CDR3 covers 13 residues. Germline CDR1 is SGHTA and CDR2 is FQGNSA. CDR3 protein: CASSLWANEKLFF. The CDR3 nucleotides are TGTGCCAGCAGCTTATGGGCCAATGAAAAACTGTTTTTT.

V is TRBV12-3 or TRBV12-4 and J is TRBJ2-1, with D perhaps assigned TRBD1 or TRBD2 (6 bases each). This CDR3 has 15 amino acids. Trimming took off 4 bases at V and 3 bases at J, with 13 bases between the two ends. The DNA of the CDR3 is TGTGCCAGCAGTTACGACAGGACTATCTACAATGAGCAGTTCTTC. Translating gives CASSYDRTIYNEQFF.

This clonotype showed up just a few times. This chain uses TRBV20-1 with TRBJ2-3, with D possibly being TRBD1 (6 bases). V lost 7 bases and J lost 0, with 11 bases in between. CDR1 and CDR2 (germline): DFQATT, SNEGSKA (reference sequence). This CDR3 is built from 13 residues. Here the CDR3 reads CSGPGESTDTQYF. CDR3 sequence (DNA): TGCAGTGGCCCAGGGGAAAGCACAGATACGCAGTATTTT.

The gene calls are TRBV2 and TRBJ2-4; D gene unclear. Germline values: CDR1 SNHLY, CDR2 FYNNEI. V lost 3 bases to trimming and J lost 1 base, with 7 bases between them. The CDR3 runs 14 residues. CDR3 in amino acids: CASSDLGAKNIQYF. CDR3 DNA: TGTGCCAGCAGTGATTTGGGGGCCAAAAACATTCAGTACTTC.

The chain's CDR3 is CASSSLGGGTNEQFF. The CDR3 nucleotides are TGTGCCAGCAGCAGCTTGGGGGGAGGAACCAATGAGCAGTTCTTC. This chain links TRBV7-3 with TRBJ2-1, with D possibly being TRBD2 (6 bases). Trimming pared 5 bases from V and 6 bases from J, leaving 17 bases between. Germline V CDR1 and CDR2: SGHTA, FQGTGA. The CDR3 length is 15 residues. Complete variable domain (other parts from reference TRBV7-3 and TRBJ2-1): GAGVSQTPSNKVTEKGKYVELRCDPISGHTALYWYRQSLGQGPEFLIYFQGTGAADDSGLPNDRFFAVRPEGSVSTLKIQRTERGDSAVYLCASSSLGGGTNEQFFGPGTRLTVL.

On this clonotype itself: Sequence at one end of the junction differs from germline and may be a read error. The chain uses TRBV9 and TRBJ2-3; possible D gene TRBD1, 9 bases. Germline V lookup: CDR1 SGDLS, CDR2 YYNGEE. CDR3 length equals 16 residues. In DNA form, the CDR3 reads TGTGCCAGCAGTACGGGGGGGACAGGGTCTTCAGATTCGCAGTATTTT. As protein: CASSTGGTGSSDSQYF.

In its sample, this clonotype was seen a few times. The CDR3 sequence is CASGLGRIRDNQETQYF. The CDR3, as DNA: TGTGCTAGTGGTTTGGGACGAATCCGGGACAACCAAGAGACCCAGTACTTC. The genes are TRBV12-5 and TRBJ2-5, with D perhaps TRBD1 (6 bases). Per the germline V gene, CDR1 is LGHNT and CDR2 is FRNRAP. This CDR3 spans 17 amino acids. V gave up 1 base and J gave up 0 bases, with 15 bases separating them.

This clonotype turned up a few times. V usage is TRBV10-3 and J usage is TRBJ1-4; TRBD1 agrees at 7 bases. With 0 bases clipped from V and 7 bases from J, the junction kept 8 bases outside the gene matches. The CDR3 length is 16 residues. CDR1 ENHRY and CDR2 SYGVKD come from the germline V gene. As DNA, the CDR3 is TGTGCCATCAGTGAGTCGACTCCAGGGGGGTCTGAAAAACTGTTTTTT. The encoded protein is CAISESTPGGSEKLFF.

On this clonotype itself: At one boundary the junction diverges from the germline segment, which might be a read error. The V and J genes are TRBV25-1 and TRBJ2-5, with D unresolved. CDR1 is MGHDK and CDR2 is SYGVNS in the germline V gene. This CDR3 has 14 residues. The CDR3 protein is CASRESGNGETQYF. The CDR3 DNA sequence: TGTGCCAGCAGGGAATCTGGAAACGGCGAGACCCAGTACTTC.

The gene calls are TRBV4-1 and TRBJ1-4, with TRBD1 matching over 10 bases. The CDR3 covers 15 residues. Trimming at V came to 2 bases and at J to 5 bases, leaving 2 bases not matched to a gene. The germline CDR1 and CDR2 sequences are MGHRA and YSYEKL. CDR3 bases: TGCGCCAGCAGCCAATCGGACAGGGGGAATGAAAAACTGTTTTTT. It translates to CASSQSDRGNEKLFF.

Only a few counts were recorded for this clonotype. This chain connects TRBV12-3 or TRBV12-4 to TRBJ2-5; 9 positions agree with TRBD1. V gave up 5 bases and J gave up 0 bases; unmatched junction bases: 7. The CDR3 is 16 residues long. In DNA form, the CDR3 reads TGTGCCAGCAGTCGGCGGACAGGGGTCAACCAAGAGACCCAGTACTTC. Translated: CASSRRTGVNQETQYF.

This clonotype was seen a single time. V gene TRBV4-3 combines with J gene TRBJ2-3, with D maybe TRBD2 (6 bases). The germline V and J ends were trimmed by 0 bases and 6 bases, with 16 bases remaining between them. CDR3 length equals 16 residues. Germline CDR1 and CDR2: LGHNA and YSLEER. The CDR3 DNA reads TGCGCCAGCAGCCAAGAGTCGAGACTAGTTGGGGATACGCAGTATTTT. Protein: CASSQESRLVGDTQYF.

This chain uses TRBV7-2 with TRBJ1-2; D gene ambiguous. CDR1 is SGHTA, CDR2 FQGNSA, per germline. This CDR3 comprises 13 residues. Trimming removed 0 bases at V and 8 bases at J, with 10 bases between. CDR3 amino acids: CASSLAPVDGYTF. The CDR3 DNA reads as TGTGCCAGCAGCTTAGCACCAGTAGACGGCTACACCTTC.

This clonotype came up a few times. The chain employs TRBV9 and TRBJ2-5, with D uncertain. Germline assignment: CDR1 SGDLS and CDR2 YYNGEE. This CDR3 comprises 14 residues. V shed 0 bases and J shed 2 bases, with 8 bases lying between them. CDR3 sequence reads: CASSVAWAQETQYF. The CDR3 nucleotides read TGTGCCAGCAGCGTAGCGTGGGCGCAAGAGACCCAGTACTTC.

This clonotype was observed a few times. The chain has TRBV7-3 and TRBJ2-5, with D possibly matching TRBD1 (5 bases). CDR1 is SGHTA, CDR2 FQGTGA, per germline. This CDR3 is built from 13 residues. V shed 5 bases and J shed 4 bases, with 11 bases lying between them. The CDR3 coding sequence is TGTGCCAGCAGCCGTACCCAGGGAGAGACCCAGTACTTC. It codes for CASSRTQGETQYF.

The sample holds one count of this clonotype. Compared with germline, one end of the junction differs, possibly owing to a read error. The CDR3 sequence is CASSKTAVTAGEKLLF. The CDR3 nucleotides read TGTGCCAGCAGCAAAACCGCAGTGACAGCGGGTGAAAAACTGTTATTT. The V and J genes are TRBV7-6 and TRBJ1-4; possibly TRBD1 for D (5 bases). The germline gives CDR1 SGHVS, CDR2 FNYEAQ. The CDR3 is 16 residues long.

The table lists this clonotype with a few counts. This chain connects TRBV13 to TRBJ2-7; D gene ambiguous. Germline V gene lookup returns CDR1 PRHDT and CDR2 FYEKMQ (reference sequence). The CDR3 is made up of 15 amino acids. Trimming removed 5 bases from V and 5 bases from J, with 19 bases in between. CDR3 nucleotides: TGTGCCAGCAGCGTACCAAGGCCTCCGGCCAACGAGCAGTACTTC. Amino acid sequence: CASSVPRPPANEQYF.

V usage is TRBV15 and J usage is TRBJ2-7; D remains ambiguous. CDR1 LNHNV and CDR2 YYDKDF come from the germline V gene (reference sequence). The CDR3 is 15 residues long. Trimming removed 0 bases at V and 1 base at J, with 10 bases between. The CDR3 DNA sequence: TGTGCCACCAGCAGAGACCCCCAGGAGTCCTACGAGCAGTACTTC. Protein sequence: CATSRDPQESYEQYF.

The sample holds many counts of this clonotype. CDR3 in amino acids: CASSAATSTDTQYF. The CDR3 DNA reads TGTGCCAGCAGTGCCGCTACTAGCACAGATACGCAGTATTTT. The chain links TRBV6-4 to TRBJ2-3; D remains ambiguous. Trimming took off 4 bases at V and 0 bases at J, with 8 bases between the two ends. CDR1 and CDR2 from the germline V gene are MRHNA and SNTAGT. This CDR3 region has 14 residues.

The chain is built from TRBV12-3 or TRBV12-4 and TRBJ1-2; no reliable D call. There are 13 residues in the CDR3. V was clipped by 6 bases and J by 8 bases, with 16 bases between them. The CDR3: CASSLVQANGYTF. The CDR3 DNA reads as TGTGCCAGCAGCCTCGTGCAGGCTAACGGCTACACCTTC.